This TCR beta chain derives from a study of spatial heterogeneity in lung cancer. Study in general: Roughly two years after resection was the median timing of the follow-up PBMC samples, which were sequenced when available.

TCRdb called the 5' RACE reads again in MiXCR, with one record for every CDR3 protein. Seen here are some 110,000 distinct CDR3 sequences, roughly an eighth observed once, and the top ten hold 15% to 20%. V trimming: 5 bases; J trimming: 1 base; junction bases outside the gene matches: 6. The CDR3 runs 15 residues. The germline V gene has CDR1 SEHNR and CDR2 FQNEAQ (reference sequence). This clonotype was found many times. Time point given: blood at routine non-recurrence follow-up after resection. Tumor, nontumor lung or frozen PBMC supplied whole RNA that was sequenced unsorted. The receptor was derived from a male donor with early-stage non-small cell lung cancer. The chain links TRBV7-9 to TRBJ2-3; 7 bases agree with TRBD1. The sample consisted of PBMCs, taken at follow-up. CDR3 sequence reads: CASSVAGGRTDTQYF. In nucleotides, the CDR3 is TGTGCCAGCAGCGTCGCAGGGGGACGCACAGATACGCAGTATTTT.